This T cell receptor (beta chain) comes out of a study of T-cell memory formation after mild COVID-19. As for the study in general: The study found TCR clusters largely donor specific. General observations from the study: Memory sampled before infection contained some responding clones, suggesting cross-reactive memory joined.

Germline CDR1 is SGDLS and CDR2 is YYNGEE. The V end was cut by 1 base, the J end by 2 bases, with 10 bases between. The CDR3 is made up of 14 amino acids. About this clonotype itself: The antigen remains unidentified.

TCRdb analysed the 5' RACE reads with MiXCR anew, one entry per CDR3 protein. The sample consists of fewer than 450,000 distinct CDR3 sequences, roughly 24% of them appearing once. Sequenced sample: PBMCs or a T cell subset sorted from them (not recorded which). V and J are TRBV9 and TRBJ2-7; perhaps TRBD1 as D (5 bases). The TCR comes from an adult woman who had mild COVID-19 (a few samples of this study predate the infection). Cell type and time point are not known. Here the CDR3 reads CASSVQGVPYEQYF. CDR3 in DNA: TGTGCCAGCAGCGTACAGGGTGTTCCCTACGAGCAGTACTTC.